Listed below are T cell receptor beta chains from one sample, sequenced in a study of T cells in Graves' hyperthyroidism and ophthalmopathy. TCRdb reprocessed the multiplex PCR reads with MiXCR, giving one entry per CDR3 protein. The sample holds a few hundred thousand distinct CDR3 sequences, less than 20% seen once. Specimen: blood. Source of these receptors: a man aged 18 to 35 with Graves' ophthalmopathy. CDR3s include the opening cysteine and the closing phenylalanine or tryptophan. A D gene is named only where the DNA matches it firmly. Not every row has a clone size; where given, it reads once, few, many or a size class.

abundance,v_gene,d_gene,j_gene,CDR3nt,CDR3aa
many,TRBV20-1,TRBD2,TRBJ2-7,TGCAGTGCTAGGAAAAGCGGGGGCGCCTCCCACGAGCAGTACTTC,CSARKSGGASHEQYF
.,TRBV6-1,.,TRBJ2-1,TGTGCCAGCGCGGGGATGGGGAATGAGCAGTTCTTC,CASAGMGNEQFF
many,TRBV5-1,.,TRBJ2-3,TGCGCCAGCAGCTTGAACCCGGGGGACGGCACAGATACGCAGTATTTT,CASSLNPGDGTDTQYF
.,TRBV6-1,TRBD1,TRBJ2-2,TGTGCCAGCAGTGTAAGCGACAGGGGTTCCGGGGAGCTGTTTTTT,CASSVSDRGSGELFF
few,TRBV10-2,.,TRBJ2-1,TGCGCCAGCAACCGCAGGGAAAGTTATGAGCAGTTCTTC,CASNRRESYEQFF
few,TRBV5-4,TRBD1,TRBJ2-7,TGTGCCAGCAGCGTGGGAAGGGACAGGGCCTACGAGCAGTACTTC,CASSVGRDRAYEQYF
many,TRBV11-2,.,TRBJ2-1,TGTGCCAGCAGCATCTTACCTAAGGGCTCCTACAATGAGCAGTTCTTC,CASSILPKGSYNEQFF
few,TRBV5-6,.,TRBJ2-3,TGTGCCAGCAGCCAAACGCCCGGGGAAACAGATACGCAGTATTTT,CASSQTPGETDTQYF
few,TRBV10-3,TRBD1,TRBJ2-7,TGTGCCATCAGCCTCGGACAGGGCTACGAGCAGTACTTC,CAISLGQGYEQYF
.,TRBV6-2/TRBV6-3,.,TRBJ1-4,TGTGCCAGCAGTTACTCAGGGTTCAAACTGTTTTTT,CASSYSGFKLFF
many,TRBV5-1,TRBD1,TRBJ1-3,TGCGCCAGCAGCTGGGGGACAGGGGGCTATGGAAACACCATATATTTT,CASSWGTGGYGNTIYF
many,TRBV28,TRBD1,TRBJ1-5,TGTGCCAGCAGTTTATGGGACAGGGGAGGCCATCAGCCCCAGCATTTT,CASSLWDRGGHQPQHF
.,TRBV19,TRBD2,TRBJ2-1,TGTGCCAGTAGTCCGCGACTAGCGGGGGGCTATAATGAGCAGTTCTTC,CASSPRLAGGYNEQFF
.,TRBV12-3/TRBV12-4,.,TRBJ1-2,TGTGCCAGCAGTTTTGGGACCGATGGCTACACCTTC,CASSFGTDGYTF
few,TRBV27,.,TRBJ2-7,TGTGCCAGCGCGGAGGGGGCGGACTACGAGCAGTACTTC,CASAEGADYEQYF
.,TRBV12-3/TRBV12-4,.,TRBJ2-2,TGTGCCAGCAGGGGAGCGGATTCGAACACCGGGGAGCTGTTTTTT,CASRGADSNTGELFF
.,TRBV5-6,.,TRBJ2-3,TGTGCCAGCAGCCTCCCTGTAGAGACAGATACGCAGTATTTT,CASSLPVETDTQYF
.,TRBV20-1,TRBD1,TRBJ2-5,TGCAGTGCTAGGGGTCGGACAGGGCAAGAGACCCAGTACTTC,CSARGRTGQETQYF
.,TRBV18,.,TRBJ1-6,TGTGCCAGCTCACCCGCCTTGGTCGGGGCGTCCGATAATTCACCCCTCCACTTT,CASSPALVGASDNSPLHF
.,TRBV19,TRBD1,TRBJ2-5,TGTGCCAGCAAGGGACAGGTGACTGGGGCCCAGTACTTC,CASKGQVTGAQYF
many,TRBV29-1,.,TRBJ2-3,TGCAGCGTTGACCAGCGCACAGATACGCAGTATTTT,CSVDQRTDTQYF
many,TRBV11-2,TRBD1,TRBJ1-2,TGTGCCAGCAGCCTAGTGGCAGGGGGCCAATATGGCTACACCTTC,CASSLVAGGQYGYTF
many,TRBV7-9,.,TRBJ2-5,TGTGCCAGCAGGAGGAAGGGGCCCCAAGAGACCCAGTACTTC,CASRRKGPQETQYF
.,TRBV28,TRBD2,TRBJ2-2,TGTGCCAGCAGATCCGGGACTACGAGCACCGGGGAGCTGTTTTTT,CASRSGTTSTGELFF
few,TRBV10-3,.,TRBJ1-6,TGTGCCATCAGCCTGGACGGTGGGGCCAATTCACCCCTCCACTTT,CAISLDGGANSPLHF
many,TRBV12-3/TRBV12-4,.,TRBJ2-3,TGTGCCAGCAGCCCCCTCCGCGGGGCGACGCAGTATTTT,CASSPLRGATQYF
many,TRBV28,.,TRBJ1-1,TGTGCCAGCACCCGACTTCCCACTGAAGCTTTCTTT,CASTRLPTEAFF
many,TRBV12-3/TRBV12-4,.,TRBJ2-7,TGTGCCAGCAGTGGGCTATTAGGTTCGGACCGCTACGAGCAGTACTTC,CASSGLLGSDRYEQYF
many,TRBV7-6,.,TRBJ2-3,TGTGCCAGCAGTTCTACCGGGCCCACCACAGATACGCAGTATTTT,CASSSTGPTTDTQYF
.,TRBV18,.,TRBJ1-1,TGTGCCAGCTCCCCCCCCCTTGGGGGGAACACTGAAGCTTTCTTT,CASSPPLGGNTEAFF
many,TRBV3-1,.,TRBJ2-1,TGTGCCAGCAGCCAAGATTTGCAATCCTACAATGAGCAGTTCTTC,CASSQDLQSYNEQFF
.,TRBV9,.,TRBJ2-1,TGTGCCAGCAGCGTATTAGCCAATGAGCAGTTCTTC,CASSVLANEQFF
.,TRBV10-1,TRBD1,TRBJ2-7,TGCGCCAGCAGTCCCCGGACAGGGGGATTGGACGAGCAGTACTTC,CASSPRTGGLDEQYF
few,TRBV12-3/TRBV12-4,.,TRBJ1-3,TGTGCCAGCAGGGTGAGCTCTGGAAACACCATATATTTT,CASRVSSGNTIYF
once,TRBV29-1,.,TRBJ2-5,TGCAGCGTTGAAGATCGGACGGACCAAGAGACCCAGTACTTC,CSVEDRTDQETQYF
many,TRBV28,.,TRBJ2-5,TGTGCCAGCAGCTTGCCCCAAGAGACCCAGTACTTC,CASSLPQETQYF
many,TRBV5-6,.,TRBJ1-1,TGTGCCAGCAGCTCGCAGGGCGAGTACGCTTTCTTT,CASSSQGEYAFF
.,TRBV2,.,TRBJ2-5,TGTGCCAGAAAACCCTCACTAAGCGAGGCCCAAGACTCGCTCGTTTCAGAGACCCAGTACTTC,CARKPSLSEAQDSLVSETQYF
many,TRBV5-1,.,TRBJ2-1,TGCGCCAGCAGCCGCAATAATGAGGGGGATGAGCAGTTCTTC,CASSRNNEGDEQFF
many,TRBV5-1,.,TRBJ2-7,TGCGCCAGCAGCCACGACGACAGCTACGAGCAGTACTTC,CASSHDDSYEQYF
many,TRBV2,.,TRBJ2-1,TGTGCCAGCAGTGAGCAGGGCTACAATGAGCAGTTCTTC,CASSEQGYNEQFF
few,TRBV19,TRBD1,TRBJ1-5,TGTGCCAGTAGATCTTTACAAGGACAGGCCCGATTTTGGGGGTTTCTAGGCAATCAGCCCCAGCATTTT,CASRSLQGQARFWGFLGNQPQHF
.,TRBV6-1,.,TRBJ2-3,TGTGCCAGCAGCCCGGGGACTTTGCGCGGGGATTCCACAGATACGCAGTATTTT,CASSPGTLRGDSTDTQYF
few,TRBV25-1,.,TRBJ1-5,TGTGCCAGCAGTGCCCGTAACGATCAGCCCCAGCATTTT,CASSARNDQPQHF
many,TRBV13,.,TRBJ1-1,TGTGCCAGCAGTCGGATTCGGTGGATGAACACTGAAGCTTTCTTT,CASSRIRWMNTEAFF
few,TRBV20-1,.,TRBJ1-4,TGCAGTGCTAGAGCTTCGGGATCTTGGAATGAAAAACTGTTTTTT,CSARASGSWNEKLFF
many,TRBV5-1,.,TRBJ1-5,TGCGCCAGCAGCTTGGGCGGAGATAGCAATCAGCCCCAGCATTTT,CASSLGGDSNQPQHF
many,TRBV5-5,.,TRBJ1-6,TGTGCCAGCAGCTTGGACCCTGAGGATTCACCCCTCCACTTT,CASSLDPEDSPLHF
few,TRBV11-2,TRBD1,TRBJ1-6,TGTGCCAGCAGCCCCTGGGGACAGGGACAAGGACCACCCCTCCACTTT,CASSPWGQGQGPPLHF
many,TRBV6-1,.,TRBJ1-5,TGTGCCAGCGGGGCCCTGGGTGGTCAGCCCCAGCATTTT,CASGALGGQPQHF